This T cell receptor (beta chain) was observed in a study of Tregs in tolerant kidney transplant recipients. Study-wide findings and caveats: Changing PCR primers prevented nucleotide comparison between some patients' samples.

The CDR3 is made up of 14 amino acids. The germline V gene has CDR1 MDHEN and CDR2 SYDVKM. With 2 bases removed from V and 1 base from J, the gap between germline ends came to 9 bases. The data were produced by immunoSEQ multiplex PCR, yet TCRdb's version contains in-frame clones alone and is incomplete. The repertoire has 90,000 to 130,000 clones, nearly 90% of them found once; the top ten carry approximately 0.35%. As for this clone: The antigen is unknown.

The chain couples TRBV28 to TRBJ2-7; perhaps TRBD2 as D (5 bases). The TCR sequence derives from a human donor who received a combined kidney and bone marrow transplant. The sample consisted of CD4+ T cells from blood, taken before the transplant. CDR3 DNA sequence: TGTGCCAGCAGTTTAGGCGGGCGATCCTACGAGCAGTACTTC. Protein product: CASSLGGRSYEQYF.